Each of the 25 T cell receptor beta chains below was sequenced from the same sample in a study of control samples from healthy donors and cancer patients. Only in-frame clones appear in the TCRdb table, and some are missing; sequencing was by immunoSEQ multiplex PCR. This table holds around 120,000 clones, 85% to 90% found once. Sample: blood. The receptors stem from a woman in her sixties or seventies in good health.

This rearrangement joins TRBV7-2 to TRBJ1-2; a possible D gene is TRBD1 (5 bases). Germline V lookup: CDR1 SGHTA, CDR2 FQGNSA. The CDR3 loop spans 15 amino acids. V was cut by 7 bases and J by 0 bases, with 15 bases left in between. CDR3 sequence: CASNGRGFPNYGYTF. Written as DNA, the CDR3 is TGTGCCAGCAACGGGAGGGGATTCCCTAACTATGGCTACACCTTC.

The V call is TRBV5-1, the J call TRBJ1-2, with D maybe TRBD1 (6 bases). From germline, CDR1 is SGHRS and CDR2 YFSETQ. This CDR3 is built from 15 residues. Trimming took 0 bases from V and 3 from J, leaving 12 bases between them. CDR3 coding DNA: TGCGCCAGCAGCTTGGAAGGGGACACCTACTATGGCTACACCTTC. This codes for CASSLEGDTYYGYTF. Combining the CDR3 with reference TRBV5-1 and TRBJ1-2 gives the whole variable domain KAGVTQTPRYLIKTRGQQVTLSCSPISGHRSVSWYQQTPGQGLQFLFEYFSETQRNKGNFPGRFSGRQFSNSRSEMNVSTLELGDSALYLCASSLEGDTYYGYTFGSGTRLTVV.

The count of this clone is one. J is TRBJ2-3 and V is TRBV6-5; TRBD2 matches 7 bases. The J segment lost 5 bases and the V segment lost 0 bases, leaving 2 bases of the junction unmatched. Per the germline V gene, CDR1 is MNHEY and CDR2 is SVGAGI. The CDR3 is 14 amino acids. In nucleotides, the CDR3 is TGTGCCAGCAGTTACTCATCGGGGGGAGATACGCAGTATTTT. Translated, it gives CASSYSSGGDTQYF.

This clone turned up a few times. This chain joins TRBV3-1 (or the pseudogene TRBV3-2) and TRBJ2-4; a possible D gene is TRBD2 (5 bases). V shed 2 bases and J shed 1 base, with 6 bases lying between them. There are 14 residues in the CDR3. In germline, CDR1 is LGHDT, CDR2 YNNKEL (reference sequence). The CDR3 DNA reads as TGTGCCAGCAGCCAAAGGGAGGCCAAAAACATTCAGTACTTC. The encoded protein is CASSQREAKNIQYF.

V and J are TRBV6-6 and TRBJ1-2; tentative D call: TRBD1 (6 bases). This CDR3 is 16 amino acids long. Germline V gene data show CDR1 as MNHNY and CDR2 as SVGAGI (reference sequence). Trimming pared 4 bases from V and 4 bases from J, leaving 19 bases between. CDR3 protein: CASSFPDRTASYGYTF. CDR3 nucleotides: TGTGCCAGCAGTTTCCCCGACCGGACAGCCTCCTATGGCTACACCTTC.

The chain uses TRBV7-6 and TRBJ1-3; TRBD1 aligns across 9 bases. Germline loops: CDR1 SGHVS, CDR2 FNYEAQ. V trimming: 5 bases; J trimming: 0 bases; junction bases outside the gene matches: 11. The CDR3 spans 18 residues. CDR3: CASSHRGLTLSSGNTIYF. CDR3 bases: TGTGCCAGCAGCCACAGGGGGCTCACCTTGAGCTCTGGAAACACCATATATTTT.

J is TRBJ2-7 and V is TRBV5-6; 9 bases align to TRBD1. V shed 4 bases and J 2 bases; nucleotides not matched to a gene: 7. CDR3 length: 15 amino acids. CDR1 and CDR2 (germline): SGHDT, YYEEEE. The CDR3 spells CASSPRGTGTYEQYF. The CDR3, as DNA: TGTGCCAGCAGCCCGCGGGGGACAGGGACCTACGAGCAGTACTTC.

The chain couples TRBV9 to TRBJ2-5; D not resolved. This CDR3 comprises 14 residues. V was shortened by 0 bases and J by 2 bases, with 8 bases between the two germline ends. CDR1 is SGDLS, CDR2 YYNGEE, per germline. The CDR3: CASSVGAEQETQYF. The CDR3 bases are TGTGCCAGCAGCGTAGGGGCAGAACAAGAGACCCAGTACTTC.

The chain is built from TRBV6-5 and TRBJ1-2; no clear D. This CDR3 is built from 16 residues. Germline loops: CDR1 MNHEY, CDR2 SVGAGI. Trimming removed 0 bases from V and 0 bases from J, with 11 bases in between. CDR3 DNA sequence: TGTGCCAGCAGTTACTCGTTCAAGCAAGCTAACTATGGCTACACCTTC. Translated: CASSYSFKQANYGYTF.

The J gene is TRBJ1-4, the V gene TRBV6-5; D remains unclear. The CDR3 has 13 amino acids. From germline, CDR1 is MNHEY and CDR2 SVGAGI. V gave up 6 bases and J gave up 8 bases, with 13 bases separating them. This chain's CDR3 is CASSARGPEKLFF. CDR3 nucleotides: TGTGCCAGCAGCGCCCGAGGACCGGAAAAACTGTTTTTT.

The chain is built from TRBV6-1 and TRBJ2-1; TRBD1 aligns across 8 bases. This CDR3 contains 17 residues. J gave up 7 bases and V 0 bases, and 11 bases lay outside the gene matches. Germline V gene data show CDR1 as MNHNS and CDR2 as SASEGT. This CDR3 reads CASSEAQFRGLWNEQFF. In nucleotides, the CDR3 is TGTGCCAGCAGTGAAGCGCAGTTCAGGGGGCTTTGGAATGAGCAGTTCTTC.

The chain uses TRBV6-5 and TRBJ1-5; no definite D call. Trimming cost V 6 bases and J 0 bases, with 12 bases left between them. The CDR3 consists of 15 residues. Germline CDR1 and CDR2: MNHEY and SVGAGI. The CDR3 bases are TGTGCCAGCAGCCTAGCAGCAAATAGCAATCAGCCCCAGCATTTT. It is translated as CASSLAANSNQPQHF.

The V gene is TRBV19, the J gene TRBJ2-5; D call uncertain. The length of the CDR3 is 12 residues. The germline CDR1 and CDR2 sequences are LNHDA and SQIVND (reference sequence). With 3 bases removed from V and 5 bases from J, the gap between germline ends came to 7 bases. The CDR3 region has the DNA TGTGCCAGTAGTATGTGGGGTGAGACCCAGTACTTC. Translated: CASSMWGETQYF. Supplemented by reference TRBV19 and TRBJ2-5, the full variable domain reads DGGITQSPKYLFRKEGQNVTLSCEQNLNHDAMYWYRQDPGQGLRLIYYSQIVNDFQKGDIAEGYSVSREKKESFPLTVTSAQKNPTAFYLCASSMWGETQYFGPGTRLLVL.

In nucleotides, the CDR3 is TGTGCCAGCAGCTTAGCTAGCGGGGGGGCCGTAGATACGCAGTATTTT. It is translated as CASSLASGGAVDTQYF. This chain joins TRBV7-9 and TRBJ2-3, with 11 bases matching TRBD2. Germline CDR1 and CDR2: SEHNR and FQNEAQ (reference sequence). The length of the CDR3 is 16 residues. V lost 0 bases, J lost 5 bases, and 4 bases stayed unmatched.

The chain is built from TRBV5-1 and TRBJ1-1, with D perhaps TRBD1 (6 bases). CDR1 SGHRS and CDR2 YFSETQ come from the germline V gene. The V and J ends lost 0 bases and 2 bases respectively, with 11 bases between them. This CDR3 has 15 amino acids. CDR3 loop: CASSLGHRDNTEAFF. CDR3 coding DNA: TGCGCCAGCAGCTTGGGACACAGGGACAACACTGAAGCTTTCTTT.

The chain joins TRBV27 to TRBJ1-4; TRBD1 agrees at 8 bases. The trim removed 7 bases at V and 3 bases at J, leaving 7 bases unmatched. Germline V gene lookup returns CDR1 MNHEY and CDR2 SMNVEV (reference sequence). CDR3 length: 15 residues. The CDR3 DNA follows: TGTGCCAGCAAATGGGCGGGACAGGCTAATGAAAAACTGTTTTTT. Amino acids: CASKWAGQANEKLFF.

The V call is TRBV6-2 or TRBV6-3, the J call TRBJ2-5; D might be TRBD1 (6 bases). The germline gives CDR1 MNHEY, CDR2 SVGEGT. The CDR3 has 14 residues. V lost 5 bases and J lost 5, with 15 bases in between. The CDR3 region has the DNA TGTGCCAGCAGTGTCTCGACAGGATACGAGACCCAGTACTTC. Translating it yields CASSVSTGYETQYF.

The J gene is TRBJ1-4, the V gene TRBV6-6, with unresolved D. The CDR3 sequence is 14 residues long. Trimming cost V 7 bases and J 6 bases, with 15 bases left between them. Per the germline V gene, CDR1 is MNHNY and CDR2 is SVGAGI (reference sequence). This CDR3 is CASNIPGRDEKLFF. Here the CDR3 DNA reads TGTGCCAGCAATATACCGGGCCGCGATGAAAAACTGTTTTTT.

This chain uses TRBV2 with TRBJ2-1, with 10 bases identical to TRBD2. Trimming cost V 6 bases and J 6 bases; bases outside gene matches: 14. Germline-derived CDR1 and CDR2 are SNHLY and FYNNEI. CDR3 length: 17 amino acids. The CDR3 reads CASSQWGSGGTFNEQFF. CDR3 coding DNA: TGTGCCAGCAGCCAGTGGGGTAGCGGGGGGACATTCAATGAGCAGTTCTTC.

The chain links TRBV6-5 to TRBJ2-2, with D possibly TRBD1 on 6 matching bases. Germline lookup yields CDR1 MNHEY and CDR2 SVGAGI. Deletions cut 7 bases from V and 6 bases from J, with 9 bases between. There are 12 residues in the CDR3. The CDR3 protein is CASKRGSGELFF. CDR3 coding DNA: TGTGCCAGCAAGAGGGGGTCCGGGGAGCTGTTTTTT.

The chain combines TRBV7-2 with TRBJ1-2; D is possibly TRBD1 (5 bases). The length of the CDR3 is 14 residues. Per germline, CDR1 SGHTA and CDR2 FQGNSA. Trimming left V 1 base short and J 2 bases short, with 8 bases between. The chain's CDR3 is CASSLDGGNYGYTF. In DNA form, the CDR3 reads TGTGCCAGCAGCTTAGATGGGGGAAACTATGGCTACACCTTC.

The V call is TRBV5-1, the J call TRBJ2-5; 7 bases map to TRBD1. Germline CDR1 reads SGHRS; CDR2 reads YFSETQ. The CDR3 has 14 amino acids. With V trimmed by 6 bases and J by 4 bases, 9 bases remained unmatched. CDR3 nucleotide sequence: TGCGCCAGCACCAACAGGGGTTTAGGAGAGACCCAGTACTTC. Protein product: CASTNRGLGETQYF. The full variable domain, rest sourced from reference TRBV5-1 and TRBJ2-5, is KAGVTQTPRYLIKTRGQQVTLSCSPISGHRSVSWYQQTPGQGLQFLFEYFSETQRNKGNFPGRFSGRQFSNSRSEMNVSTLELGDSALYLCASTNRGLGETQYFGPGTRLLVL.

This clone was found once. This chain links TRBV5-1 with TRBJ2-5; TRBD2 matches 8 bases. Trimming took 0 bases from V and 5 from J; bases not matched to a gene: 6. This CDR3 comprises 15 residues. CDR1 is SGHRS, CDR2 YFSETQ, per germline. CDR3 protein: CASSLGTSRGETQYF. The CDR3 nucleotides are TGCGCCAGCAGCTTGGGGACTAGCCGGGGGGAGACCCAGTACTTC.

The chain combines TRBV19 with TRBJ2-4; TRBD1 matches at 9 bases. From germline, CDR1 is LNHDA and CDR2 SQIVND (reference sequence). V was pared by 7 bases and J by 9 bases, with 7 bases of the junction left unmatched. The CDR3 spans 13 residues. CDR3 protein: CASKGTGLPIQYF. Here the CDR3 DNA reads TGTGCCAGTAAAGGGACAGGGCTTCCCATTCAGTACTTC.

The chain uses TRBV29-1 and TRBJ2-1, with TRBD1 identical over 8 bases. Germline CDR1 is SQVTM and CDR2 is ANQGSEA. The trim removed 6 bases at V and 9 bases at J, leaving 13 bases unmatched. The CDR3 runs 14 residues. The CDR3 loop is CSVKSARGRSEQFF. The CDR3 DNA is TGCAGCGTCAAGAGTGCCAGGGGGCGCAGTGAGCAGTTCTTC.